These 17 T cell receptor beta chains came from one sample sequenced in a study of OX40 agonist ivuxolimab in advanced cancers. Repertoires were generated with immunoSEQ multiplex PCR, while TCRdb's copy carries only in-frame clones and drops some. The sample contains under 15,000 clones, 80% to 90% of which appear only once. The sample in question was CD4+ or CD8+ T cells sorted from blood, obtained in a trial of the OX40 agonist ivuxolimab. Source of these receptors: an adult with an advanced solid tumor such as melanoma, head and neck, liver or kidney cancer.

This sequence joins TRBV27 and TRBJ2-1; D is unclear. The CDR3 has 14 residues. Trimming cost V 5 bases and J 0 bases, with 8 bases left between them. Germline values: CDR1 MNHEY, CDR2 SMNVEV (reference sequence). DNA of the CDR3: TGTGCCAGCAGTCACCGGAGCTCCTACAATGAGCAGTTCTTC. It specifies CASSHRSSYNEQFF.

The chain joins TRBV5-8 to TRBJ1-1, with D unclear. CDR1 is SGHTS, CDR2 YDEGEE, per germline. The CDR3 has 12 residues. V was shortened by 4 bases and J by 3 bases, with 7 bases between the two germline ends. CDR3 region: CASSVRYTEAFF. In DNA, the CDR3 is TGTGCCAGCAGCGTTAGATACACTGAAGCTTTCTTT.

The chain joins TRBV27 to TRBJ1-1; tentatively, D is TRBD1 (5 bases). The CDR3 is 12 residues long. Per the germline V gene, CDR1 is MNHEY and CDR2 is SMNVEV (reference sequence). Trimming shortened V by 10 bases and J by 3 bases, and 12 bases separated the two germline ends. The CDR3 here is CATKLGDTEAFF. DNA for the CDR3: TGTGCCACTAAACTGGGGGACACTGAAGCTTTCTTT.

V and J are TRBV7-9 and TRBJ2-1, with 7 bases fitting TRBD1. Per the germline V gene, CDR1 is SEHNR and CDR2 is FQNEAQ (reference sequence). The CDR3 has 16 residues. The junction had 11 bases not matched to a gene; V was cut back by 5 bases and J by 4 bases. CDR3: CASSPQGGRDYNEQFF. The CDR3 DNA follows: TGTGCCAGCAGCCCTCAAGGGGGCAGAGATTACAATGAGCAGTTCTTC.

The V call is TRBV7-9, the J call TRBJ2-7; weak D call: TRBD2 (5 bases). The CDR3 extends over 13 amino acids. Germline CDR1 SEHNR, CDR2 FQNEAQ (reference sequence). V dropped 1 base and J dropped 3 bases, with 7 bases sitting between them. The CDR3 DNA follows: TGTGCCAGCAGCTTAGGGACTGTCTACGAGCAGTACTTC. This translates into CASSLGTVYEQYF.

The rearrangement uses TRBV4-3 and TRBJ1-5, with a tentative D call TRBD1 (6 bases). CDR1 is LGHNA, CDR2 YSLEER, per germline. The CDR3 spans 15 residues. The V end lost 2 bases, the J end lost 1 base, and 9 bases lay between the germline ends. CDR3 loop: CASSQRGGSNQPQHF. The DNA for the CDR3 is TGCGCCAGCAGCCAAAGGGGGGGCAGCAATCAGCCCCAGCATTTT.

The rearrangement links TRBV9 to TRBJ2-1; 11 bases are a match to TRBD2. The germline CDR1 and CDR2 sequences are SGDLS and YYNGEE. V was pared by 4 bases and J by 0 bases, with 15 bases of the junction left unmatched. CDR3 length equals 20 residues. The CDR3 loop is CASSTQIGTSGYTSYNEQFF. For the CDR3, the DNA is TGTGCCAGCAGCACACAAATTGGGACTAGCGGATACACCTCCTACAATGAGCAGTTCTTC.

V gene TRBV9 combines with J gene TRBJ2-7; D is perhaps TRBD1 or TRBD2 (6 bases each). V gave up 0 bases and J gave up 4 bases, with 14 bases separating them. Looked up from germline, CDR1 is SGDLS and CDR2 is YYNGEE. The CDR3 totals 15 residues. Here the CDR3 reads CASSVGGASPYEQYF. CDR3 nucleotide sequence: TGTGCCAGCAGCGTAGGGGGGGCCTCCCCATACGAGCAGTACTTC.

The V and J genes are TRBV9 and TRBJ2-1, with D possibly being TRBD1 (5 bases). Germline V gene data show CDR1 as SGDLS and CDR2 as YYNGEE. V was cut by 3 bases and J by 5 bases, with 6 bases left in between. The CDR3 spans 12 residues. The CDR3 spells CASSDRNNEQFF. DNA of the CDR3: TGTGCCAGCAGCGACAGGAACAATGAGCAGTTCTTC.

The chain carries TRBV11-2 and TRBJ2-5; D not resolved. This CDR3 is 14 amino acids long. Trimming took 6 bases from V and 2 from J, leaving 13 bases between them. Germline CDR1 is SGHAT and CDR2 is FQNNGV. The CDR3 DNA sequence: TGTGCCAGCAGTCCTCCGAGTCAACAAGAGACCCAGTACTTC. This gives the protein CASSPPSQQETQYF.

CDR3 DNA sequence: TGTGCCAGCAGCGTCGTCAGTGTTTGGGACAGGGCCTTTCCTAATGAAAAACTGTTTTTT. Translation: CASSVVSVWDRAFPNEKLFF. This chain uses TRBV14 with TRBJ1-4; 9 bases line up with TRBD1. With V trimmed by 5 bases and J by 3 bases, 19 bases remained unmatched. The CDR3 consists of 20 residues. CDR1 and CDR2 (germline): SGHDN, FVKESK.

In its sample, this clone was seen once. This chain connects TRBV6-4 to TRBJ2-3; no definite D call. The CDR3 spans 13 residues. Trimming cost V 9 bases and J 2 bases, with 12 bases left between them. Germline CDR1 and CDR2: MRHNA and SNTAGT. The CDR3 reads CASGLTATDTQYF. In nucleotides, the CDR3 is TGTGCCAGTGGTTTAACGGCCACAGATACGCAGTATTTT.

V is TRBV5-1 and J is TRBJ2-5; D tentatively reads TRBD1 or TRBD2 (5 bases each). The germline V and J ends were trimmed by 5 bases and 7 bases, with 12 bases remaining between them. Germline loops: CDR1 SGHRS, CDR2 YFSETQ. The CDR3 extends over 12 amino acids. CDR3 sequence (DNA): TGCGCCAGCAGAGGGACCGAAGCGACCCAGTACTTC. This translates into CASRGTEATQYF.

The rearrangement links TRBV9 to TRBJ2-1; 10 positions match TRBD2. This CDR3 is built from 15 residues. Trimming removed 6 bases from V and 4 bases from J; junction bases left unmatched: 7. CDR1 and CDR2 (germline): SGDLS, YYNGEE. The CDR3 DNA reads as TGTGCCAGCACCTTAGCGGGAGGCCCTTACAATGAGCAGTTCTTC. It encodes CASTLAGGPYNEQFF.

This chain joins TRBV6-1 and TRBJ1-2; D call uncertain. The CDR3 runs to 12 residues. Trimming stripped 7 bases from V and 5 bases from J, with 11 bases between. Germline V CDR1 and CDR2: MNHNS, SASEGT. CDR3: CASTQDGYGYTF. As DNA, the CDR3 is TGTGCCAGCACCCAGGACGGATATGGCTACACCTTC.

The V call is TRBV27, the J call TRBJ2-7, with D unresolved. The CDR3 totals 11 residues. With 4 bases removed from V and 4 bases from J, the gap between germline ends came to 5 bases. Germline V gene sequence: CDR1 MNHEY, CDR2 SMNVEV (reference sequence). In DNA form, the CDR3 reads TGTGCCAGCAGTTCTGGATACGAGCAGTACTTC. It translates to CASSSGYEQYF.

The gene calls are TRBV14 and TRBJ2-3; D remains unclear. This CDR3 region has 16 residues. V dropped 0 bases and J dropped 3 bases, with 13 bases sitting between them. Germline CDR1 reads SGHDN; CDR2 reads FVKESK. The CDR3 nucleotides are TGTGCCAGCAGCCAAGATCCCGTGATGTGGACAGATACGCAGTATTTT. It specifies CASSQDPVMWTDTQYF.